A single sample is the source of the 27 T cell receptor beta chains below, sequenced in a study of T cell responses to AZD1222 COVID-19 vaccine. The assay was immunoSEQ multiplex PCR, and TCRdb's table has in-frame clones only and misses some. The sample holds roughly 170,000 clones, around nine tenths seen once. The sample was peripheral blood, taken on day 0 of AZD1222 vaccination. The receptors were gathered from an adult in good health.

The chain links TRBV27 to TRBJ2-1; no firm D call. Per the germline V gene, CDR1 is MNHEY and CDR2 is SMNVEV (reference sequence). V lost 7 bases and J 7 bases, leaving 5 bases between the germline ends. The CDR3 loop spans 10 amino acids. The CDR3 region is CASIRNEQFF. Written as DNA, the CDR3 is TGTGCCAGCATTCGGAATGAGCAGTTCTTC.

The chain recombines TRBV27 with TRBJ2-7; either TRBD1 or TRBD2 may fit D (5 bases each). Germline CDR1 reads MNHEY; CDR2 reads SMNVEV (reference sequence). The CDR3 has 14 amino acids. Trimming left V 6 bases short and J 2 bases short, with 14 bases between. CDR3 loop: CASRRGQGTYEQYF. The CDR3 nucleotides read TGTGCCAGCAGGAGGGGTCAGGGTACCTACGAGCAGTACTTC.

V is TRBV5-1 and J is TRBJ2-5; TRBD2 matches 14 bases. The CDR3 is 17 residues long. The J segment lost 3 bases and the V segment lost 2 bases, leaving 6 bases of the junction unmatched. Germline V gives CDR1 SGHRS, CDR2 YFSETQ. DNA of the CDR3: TGCGCCAGCAGCTTAGGGACTAGCGGGGGCACCAAAGAGACCCAGTACTTC. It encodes CASSLGTSGGTKETQYF.

The CDR3 region is CASSRQGSYQETQYF. The CDR3 DNA sequence: TGTGCCAGCAGCAGACAGGGATCGTACCAAGAGACCCAGTACTTC. The rearrangement links TRBV9 to TRBJ2-5; 7 bases line up with TRBD1. After removal of 4 bases from V and 0 bases from J, the junction contained 6 bases not matched to a gene. This CDR3 spans 15 amino acids. Germline CDR1 and CDR2: SGDLS and YYNGEE.

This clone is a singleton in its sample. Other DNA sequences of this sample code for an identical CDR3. Written as DNA, the CDR3 is TGTGCCAGCAGCCCTCAGGGCAACTATGGCTACACCTTC. This translates into CASSPQGNYGYTF. The chain is built from TRBV11-2 and TRBJ1-2; a weak D match, TRBD1 (5 bases). Trimming cost V 5 bases and J 2 bases, with 9 bases left between them. This CDR3 comprises 13 residues. Germline V gene sequence: CDR1 SGHAT, CDR2 FQNNGV.

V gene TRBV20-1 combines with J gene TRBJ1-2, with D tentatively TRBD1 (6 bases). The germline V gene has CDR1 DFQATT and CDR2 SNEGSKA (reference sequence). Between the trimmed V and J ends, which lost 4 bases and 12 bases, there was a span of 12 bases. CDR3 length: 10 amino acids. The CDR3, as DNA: TGCAGTGCTAAACAGGGTTACCACACCTTC. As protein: CSAKQGYHTF.

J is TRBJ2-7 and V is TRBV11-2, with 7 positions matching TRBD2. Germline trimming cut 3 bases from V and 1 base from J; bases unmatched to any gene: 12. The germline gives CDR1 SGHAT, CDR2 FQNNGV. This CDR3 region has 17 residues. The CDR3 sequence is CASSFAFTGLVSYEQYF. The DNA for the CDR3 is TGTGCCAGCAGCTTCGCCTTTACTGGACTAGTTTCCTACGAGCAGTACTTC. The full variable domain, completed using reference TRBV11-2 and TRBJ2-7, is EAGVAQSPRYKIIEKRQSVAFWCNPISGHATLYWYQQILGQGPKLLIQFQNNGVVDDSQLPKDRFSAERLKGVDSTLKIQPAKLEDSAVYLCASSFAFTGLVSYEQYFGPGTRLTVT.

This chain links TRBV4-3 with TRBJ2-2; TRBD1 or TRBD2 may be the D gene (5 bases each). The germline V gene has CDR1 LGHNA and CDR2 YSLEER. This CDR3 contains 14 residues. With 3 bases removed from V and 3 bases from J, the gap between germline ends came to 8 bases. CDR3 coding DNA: TGCGCCAGCAGCCAGCGAGGGGACACCGGGGAGCTGTTTTTT. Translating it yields CASSQRGDTGELFF.

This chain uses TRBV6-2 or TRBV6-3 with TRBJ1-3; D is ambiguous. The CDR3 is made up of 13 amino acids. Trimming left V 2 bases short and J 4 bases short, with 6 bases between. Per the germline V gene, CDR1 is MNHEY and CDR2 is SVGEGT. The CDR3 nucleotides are TGTGCCAGCAGTTACGTCGGGGGAAACACCATATATTTT. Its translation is CASSYVGGNTIYF.

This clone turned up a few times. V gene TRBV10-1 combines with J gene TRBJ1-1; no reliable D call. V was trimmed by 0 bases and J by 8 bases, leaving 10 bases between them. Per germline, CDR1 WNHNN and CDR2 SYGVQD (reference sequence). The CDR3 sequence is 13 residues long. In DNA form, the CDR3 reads TGCGCCAGCAGTGAGTCGAGTGCACGCGAAGCTTTCTTT. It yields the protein CASSESSAREAFF.

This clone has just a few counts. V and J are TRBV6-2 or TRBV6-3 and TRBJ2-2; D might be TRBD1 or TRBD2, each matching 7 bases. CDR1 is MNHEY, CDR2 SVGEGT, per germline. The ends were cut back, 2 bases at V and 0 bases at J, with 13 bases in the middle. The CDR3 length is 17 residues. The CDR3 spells CASSYPRGGANTGELFF. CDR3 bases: TGTGCCAGCAGTTACCCCAGGGGGGGTGCGAACACCGGGGAGCTGTTTTTT.

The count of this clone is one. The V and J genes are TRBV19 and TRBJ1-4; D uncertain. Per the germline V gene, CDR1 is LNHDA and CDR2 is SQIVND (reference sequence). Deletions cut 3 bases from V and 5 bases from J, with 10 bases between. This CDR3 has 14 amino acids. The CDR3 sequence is CASSIIGTNEKLFF. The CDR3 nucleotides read TGTGCCAGTAGTATTATAGGTACCAATGAAAAACTGTTTTTT.

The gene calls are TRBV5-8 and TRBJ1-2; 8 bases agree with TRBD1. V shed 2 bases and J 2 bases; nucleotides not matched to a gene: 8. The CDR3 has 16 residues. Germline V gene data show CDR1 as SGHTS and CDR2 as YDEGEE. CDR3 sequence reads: CASSLGAGGLNYGYTF. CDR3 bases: TGTGCCAGCAGCTTAGGAGCAGGGGGCCTCAACTATGGCTACACCTTC.

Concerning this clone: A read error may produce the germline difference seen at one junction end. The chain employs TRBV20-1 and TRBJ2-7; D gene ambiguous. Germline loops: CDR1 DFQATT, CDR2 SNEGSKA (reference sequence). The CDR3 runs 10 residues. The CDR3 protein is CSASGRPRKF. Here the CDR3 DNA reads TGCAGTGCTAGTGGAAGACCCCGGAAATTC.

The CDR3 is CASSQSNGGGISTGELFF. DNA for the CDR3: TGTGCCAGCAGCCAATCCAATGGGGGAGGGATCAGCACCGGGGAGCTGTTTTTT. This sequence joins TRBV3-1 (or the pseudogene TRBV3-2) and TRBJ2-2; 7 nucleotides agree with TRBD2. Trimming removed 2 bases from V and 4 bases from J; junction bases left unmatched: 13. CDR3 size: 18 residues. Germline V gene sequence: CDR1 LGHDT, CDR2 YNNKEL (reference sequence).

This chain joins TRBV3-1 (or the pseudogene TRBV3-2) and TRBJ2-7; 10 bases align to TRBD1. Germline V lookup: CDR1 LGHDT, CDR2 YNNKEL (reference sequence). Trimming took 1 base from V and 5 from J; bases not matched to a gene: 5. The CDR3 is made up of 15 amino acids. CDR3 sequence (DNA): TGTGCCAGCAGCCAAGTGGGGACAGGGGTCCACGAGCAGTACTTC. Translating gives CASSQVGTGVHEQYF.

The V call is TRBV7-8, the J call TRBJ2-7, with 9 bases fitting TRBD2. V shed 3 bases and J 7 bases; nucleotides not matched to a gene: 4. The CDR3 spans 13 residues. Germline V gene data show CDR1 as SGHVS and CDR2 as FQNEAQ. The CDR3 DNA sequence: TGTGCCAGCAGCTTTAGCGGGAGTTTTGAGCAGTACTTC. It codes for CASSFSGSFEQYF.

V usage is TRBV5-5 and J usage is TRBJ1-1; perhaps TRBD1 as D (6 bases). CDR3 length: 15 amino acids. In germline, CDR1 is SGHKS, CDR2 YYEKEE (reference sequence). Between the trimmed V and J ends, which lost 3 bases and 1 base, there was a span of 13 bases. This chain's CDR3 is CASSSSKQGNTEAFF. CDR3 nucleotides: TGTGCCAGCAGCTCCTCAAAACAGGGGAACACTGAAGCTTTCTTT.

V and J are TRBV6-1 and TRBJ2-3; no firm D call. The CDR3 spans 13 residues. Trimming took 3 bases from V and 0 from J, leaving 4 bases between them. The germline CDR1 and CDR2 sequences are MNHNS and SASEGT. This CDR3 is CASSEGSTDTQYF. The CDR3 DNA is TGTGCCAGCAGTGAGGGGAGCACAGATACGCAGTATTTT.

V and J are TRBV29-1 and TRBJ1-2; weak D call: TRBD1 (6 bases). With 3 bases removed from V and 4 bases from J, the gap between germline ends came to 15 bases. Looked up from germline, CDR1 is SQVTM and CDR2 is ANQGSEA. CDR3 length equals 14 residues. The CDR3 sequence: CSVDSTGTGYGYTF. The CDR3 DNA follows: TGCAGCGTTGACTCCACAGGGACCGGCTATGGCTACACCTTC. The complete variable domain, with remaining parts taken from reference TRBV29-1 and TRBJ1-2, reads SAVISQKPSRDICQRGTSLTIQCQVDSQVTMMFWYRQQPGQSLTLIATANQGSEATYESGFVIDKFPISRPNLTFSTLTVSNMSPEDSSIYLCSVDSTGTGYGYTFGSGTRLTVV.

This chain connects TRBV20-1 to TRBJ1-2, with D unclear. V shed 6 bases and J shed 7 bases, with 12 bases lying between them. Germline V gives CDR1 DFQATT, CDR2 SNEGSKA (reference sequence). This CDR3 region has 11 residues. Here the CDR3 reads CSALLASGYTF. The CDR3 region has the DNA TGCAGTGCCCTCCTCGCAAGTGGCTACACCTTC.

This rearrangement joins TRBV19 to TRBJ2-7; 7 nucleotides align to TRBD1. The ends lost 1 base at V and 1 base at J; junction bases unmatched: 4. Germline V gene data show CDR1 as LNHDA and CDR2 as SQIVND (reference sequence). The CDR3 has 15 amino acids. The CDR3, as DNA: TGTGCCAGTAGTATAGCCGGACAGGCGTCCTACGAGCAGTACTTC. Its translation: CASSIAGQASYEQYF.

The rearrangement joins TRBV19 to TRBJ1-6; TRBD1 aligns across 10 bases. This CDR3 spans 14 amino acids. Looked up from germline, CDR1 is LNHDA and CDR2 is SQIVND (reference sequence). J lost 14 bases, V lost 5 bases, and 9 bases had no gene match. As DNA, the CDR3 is TGTGCCAGTAGTTCGGACAGGGGGGGAGTTTCCCTCCACTTT. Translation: CASSSDRGGVSLHF. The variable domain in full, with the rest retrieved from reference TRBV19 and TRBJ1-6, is DGGITQSPKYLFRKEGQNVTLSCEQNLNHDAMYWYRQDPGQGLRLIYYSQIVNDFQKGDIAEGYSVSREKKESFPLTVTSAQKNPTAFYLCASSSDRGGVSLHFGNGTRLTVT.

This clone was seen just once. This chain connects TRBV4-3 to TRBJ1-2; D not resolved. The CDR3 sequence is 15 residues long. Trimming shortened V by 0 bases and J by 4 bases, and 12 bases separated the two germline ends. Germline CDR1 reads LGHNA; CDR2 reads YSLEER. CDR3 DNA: TGCGCCAGCAGCCAAGACCGGGGAGTCAGCTATGGCTACACCTTC. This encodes CASSQDRGVSYGYTF.

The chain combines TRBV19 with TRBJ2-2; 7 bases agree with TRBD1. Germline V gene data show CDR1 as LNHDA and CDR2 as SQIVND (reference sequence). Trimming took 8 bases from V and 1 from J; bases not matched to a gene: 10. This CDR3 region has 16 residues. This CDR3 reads CASSTGASGNTGELFF. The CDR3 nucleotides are TGTGCCAGTTCAACAGGGGCATCGGGGAACACCGGGGAGCTGTTTTTT. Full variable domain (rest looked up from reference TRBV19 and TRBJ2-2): DGGITQSPKYLFRKEGQNVTLSCEQNLNHDAMYWYRQDPGQGLRLIYYSQIVNDFQKGDIAEGYSVSREKKESFPLTVTSAQKNPTAFYLCASSTGASGNTGELFFGEGSRLTVL.

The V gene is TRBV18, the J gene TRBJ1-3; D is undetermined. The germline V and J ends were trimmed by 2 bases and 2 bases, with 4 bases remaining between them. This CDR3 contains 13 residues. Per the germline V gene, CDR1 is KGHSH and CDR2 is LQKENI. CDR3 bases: TGTGCCAGCTCACCAGGGCCTGGAAACACCATATATTTT. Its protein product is CASSPGPGNTIYF.

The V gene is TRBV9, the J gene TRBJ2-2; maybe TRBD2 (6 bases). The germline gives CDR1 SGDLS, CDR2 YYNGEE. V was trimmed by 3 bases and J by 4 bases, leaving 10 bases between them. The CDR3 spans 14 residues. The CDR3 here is CASSGGTITGELFF. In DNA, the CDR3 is TGTGCCAGCAGCGGCGGGACCATCACCGGGGAGCTGTTTTTT.